These 10 T cell receptor beta chains were sequenced from one sample in a study of cytomegalovirus exposure and HLA in healthy donors. Both 60 Vbeta primers and 13 Jbeta primers went into the PCR. The assay was immunoSEQ multiplex PCR, and TCRdb's table has in-frame clones only and misses some. Of under 250,000 clones detected, approximately 81% appear once; the ten largest clones hold about 1.2%. What was sequenced was PBMCs. The receptors come from a human donor in good health.

In this sample, this clone turned up a few times. CDR3 protein: CASSGRDSFYEQYF. CDR3 in DNA: TGTGCCAGCAGTGGAAGGGACAGTTTCTACGAGCAGTACTTC. This rearrangement joins TRBV28 to TRBJ2-7; 7 bases are a match to TRBD1. V was clipped by 5 bases and J by 3 bases; unmatched bases: 7. Germline-derived CDR1 and CDR2 are MDHEN and SYDVKM. CDR3 size: 14 residues.

The chain has TRBV27 and TRBJ2-7, with a possible D match to TRBD2 (6 bases). Germline CDR1 MNHEY, CDR2 SMNVEV (reference sequence). Trimming stripped 1 base from V and 2 bases from J, with 21 bases between. The CDR3 runs to 18 residues. The CDR3 sequence: CASSLLPPSGGDPYEQYF. The CDR3 nucleotides read TGTGCCAGCAGTTTATTACCTCCAAGCGGCGGGGATCCCTACGAGCAGTACTTC.

The genes are TRBV10-2 and TRBJ1-3; D is ambiguous. V shed 2 bases and J shed 0 bases, with 20 bases lying between them. CDR3 length equals 19 residues. Germline lookup yields CDR1 WSHSY and CDR2 SAAADI. The CDR3 is CASSESRLLELSSGNTIYF. The CDR3 region has the DNA TGCGCCAGCAGTGAGAGTCGGTTATTGGAGTTGAGCTCTGGAAACACCATATATTTT.

V is TRBV7-9 and J is TRBJ1-5; 9 bases map to TRBD1. Germline values: CDR1 SEHNR, CDR2 FQNEAQ (reference sequence). The CDR3 has 18 residues. J gave up 2 bases and V 5 bases, and 13 bases lay outside the gene matches. The CDR3: CASSPGTGRRGGNQPQHF. The CDR3 region has the DNA TGTGCCAGCAGCCCAGGGACAGGGAGGAGGGGCGGCAATCAGCCCCAGCATTTT.

The chain combines TRBV5-4 with TRBJ1-1; D gene ambiguous. Germline CDR1 reads SGHNT; CDR2 reads YYREEE (reference sequence). The CDR3 loop spans 14 amino acids. V gave up 0 bases and J gave up 1 base, with 7 bases separating them. CDR3 region: CASSLGQWNTEAFF. In DNA form, the CDR3 reads TGTGCCAGCAGCTTGGGGCAATGGAACACTGAAGCTTTCTTT.

This rearrangement joins TRBV5-4 to TRBJ2-6, with D tentatively TRBD2 (5 bases). This CDR3 comprises 17 residues. V was trimmed by 3 bases and J by 3 bases, leaving 16 bases between them. The germline gives CDR1 SGHNT, CDR2 YYREEE (reference sequence). CDR3 region: CASSSTGKGGGANVLTF. The DNA of the CDR3 is TGTGCCAGCAGCTCGACGGGAAAGGGTGGTGGGGCCAACGTCCTGACTTTC.

The rearrangement joins TRBV18 to TRBJ2-7; 9 nucleotides match TRBD1. CDR1 is KGHSH and CDR2 is LQKENI in the germline V gene. V lost 0 bases and J lost 6; bases outside the gene matches: 6. The CDR3 totals 15 residues. The CDR3 bases are TGTGCCAGCTCACCACCGGGACAGGGTAGGGGCGAGCAGTACTTC. As protein: CASSPPGQGRGEQYF. Full variable domain (remainder filled in from reference TRBV18 and TRBJ2-7): NAGVMQNPRHLVRRRGQEARLRCSPMKGHSHVYWYRQLPEEGLKFMVYLQKENIIDESGMPKERFSAEFPKEGPSILRIQQVVRGDSAAYFCASSPPGQGRGEQYFGPGTRLTVT.

The chain is built from TRBV19 and TRBJ1-5; TRBD1 matches 9 bases. In germline, CDR1 is LNHDA, CDR2 SQIVND (reference sequence). The CDR3 contains 17 residues. Losses at the gene ends were 7 bases for V and 2 bases for J; bases not matched to a gene: 12. The CDR3, as DNA: TGTGCCAGTACGGTCCCCGGGACAGGGATCGGCAATCAGCCCCAGCATTTT. Its protein product is CASTVPGTGIGNQPQHF.

This chain links TRBV5-1 with TRBJ2-2; no firm D call. The CDR3 runs 15 residues. The ends were cut back, 0 bases at V and 3 bases at J, with 9 bases in the middle. The germline V gene encodes CDR1 SGHRS and CDR2 YFSETQ. The CDR3 DNA reads as TGCGCCAGCAGCTTGGCGTGGGCTGACACCGGGGAGCTGTTTTTT. Translated: CASSLAWADTGELFF. Based on the CDR3 plus reference TRBV5-1 and TRBJ2-2, the full variable domain is KAGVTQTPRYLIKTRGQQVTLSCSPISGHRSVSWYQQTPGQGLQFLFEYFSETQRNKGNFPGRFSGRQFSNSRSEMNVSTLELGDSALYLCASSLAWADTGELFFGEGSRLTVL.

The rearrangement joins TRBV7-9 to TRBJ2-7; possible D gene TRBD1, 5 bases. This CDR3 has 14 residues. CDR1 SEHNR and CDR2 FQNEAQ come from the germline V gene (reference sequence). V was cut by 3 bases and J by 6 bases, with 15 bases left in between. CDR3: CASSFGHPGSEQYF. CDR3 bases: TGTGCCAGCAGCTTCGGTCACCCAGGGTCCGAGCAGTACTTC.